Each of the 8 T cell receptor beta chains below was sequenced from the same sample in a study of OX40 agonist ivuxolimab in advanced cancers. Measured with immunoSEQ multiplex PCR; TCRdb has only the in-frame clones, and not every one. The sample yields 35,000 to 45,000 clones, just over 85% seen once. Sequenced material: CD4+ or CD8+ T cells sorted from blood, taken in a trial of the OX40 agonist ivuxolimab. These TCRs come from an adult with an advanced solid tumor such as melanoma, head and neck, liver or kidney cancer.

V is TRBV5-6 and J is TRBJ2-4, with unresolved D. There are 16 residues in the CDR3. CDR1 and CDR2 from the germline V gene are SGHDT and YYEEEE. V lost 2 bases and J lost 0, with 12 bases in between. The CDR3 bases are TGTGCCAGCAGCTTTAGGGCTGACCTAGCCAAAAACATTCAGTACTTC. This codes for CASSFRADLAKNIQYF.

The rearrangement uses TRBV13 and TRBJ1-2; 7 nucleotides align to TRBD1. CDR1 PRHDT and CDR2 FYEKMQ come from the germline V gene (reference sequence). Losses at the gene ends were 5 bases for V and 0 bases for J; bases not matched to a gene: 6. This CDR3 has 15 residues. Written as DNA, the CDR3 is TGTGCCAGCAGCAGCCGGGACAGCGCTAACTATGGCTACACCTTC. Amino acid sequence: CASSSRDSANYGYTF.

This chain uses TRBV4-1 with TRBJ1-1, with a possible D match to TRBD1 (6 bases). Germline V CDR1 and CDR2: MGHRA, YSYEKL. The CDR3 length is 15 residues. V lost 1 base to trimming and J lost 4 bases, with 13 bases between them. CDR3 sequence reads: CASSQVEQGPTEAFF. CDR3 sequence (DNA): TGCGCCAGCAGCCAAGTCGAGCAGGGGCCCACTGAAGCTTTCTTT.

The J gene is TRBJ2-7, the V gene TRBV19; TRBD2 is a possible D gene (6 bases). Germline lookup yields CDR1 LNHDA and CDR2 SQIVND (reference sequence). The length of the CDR3 is 14 residues. The ends were cut back, 5 bases at V and 5 bases at J, with 16 bases in the middle. CDR3 loop: CASSGGPGDHEQYV. The CDR3 nucleotides are TGTGCCAGTAGTGGAGGGCCGGGGGACCACGAGCAGTACGTC.

This sequence joins TRBV6-5 and TRBJ1-4; 7 positions agree with TRBD1. Germline-derived CDR1 and CDR2 are MNHEY and SVGAGI. J lost 6 bases, V lost 5 bases, and 6 bases had no gene match. The CDR3 has 14 amino acids. The CDR3 region is CASSTGDPYEKLFF. CDR3 coding DNA: TGTGCCAGCAGTACAGGGGACCCCTATGAAAAACTGTTTTTT.

The rearrangement links TRBV19 to TRBJ1-6, with a weak D call TRBD1 (6 bases). The V and J ends lost 5 bases and 5 bases respectively, with 16 bases between them. The CDR3 consists of 16 residues. The germline gives CDR1 LNHDA, CDR2 SQIVND (reference sequence). The CDR3 nucleotides read TGTGCCAGTAGTTTCATGGCAGGGGCCAATAATTCACCCCTCCACTTT. Translating gives CASSFMAGANNSPLHF.

CDR3 loop: CASSDWGDPTGETQYF. CDR3 DNA: TGTGCCAGCAGTGATTGGGGGGACCCCACCGGTGAGACCCAGTACTTC. The V gene is TRBV2, the J gene TRBJ2-5, with D perhaps TRBD2 (6 bases). Trimming took off 3 bases at V and 5 bases at J, with 19 bases between the two ends. The CDR3 contains 16 residues. CDR1 is SNHLY and CDR2 is FYNNEI in the germline V gene.

Only a few counts were recorded for this clone. Additional DNA sequences in this sample encode the identical CDR3. The chain recombines TRBV19 with TRBJ1-5; a possible D gene is TRBD1 (5 bases). The CDR3 has 14 amino acids. Germline V gene sequence: CDR1 LNHDA, CDR2 SQIVND (reference sequence). Trimming pared 3 bases from V and 2 bases from J, leaving 8 bases between. The CDR3 coding sequence is TGTGCCAGTAGTATCAGCAGGGGCAATCAGCCCCAGCATTTT. Its translation is CASSISRGNQPQHF.